Included here is one T cell receptor (beta chain) sequence, with context. TCRdb re-called the 5' RACE reads through MiXCR, storing one row per CDR3 protein. The table includes about 470,000 distinct CDR3 sequences, about 20% detected once. The data stem from a study of T-cell memory formation after mild COVID-19. Study-wide context: For the most part, TCR clusters were specific to one donor.

The CDR3 is 18 residues long. Trimming took off 0 bases at V and 10 bases at J, with 25 bases between the two ends. Germline V gene data show CDR1 as LGHNA and CDR2 as YSLEER. Sample: PBMCs or a T cell subset sorted from them (not recorded which). The TCR sequence derives from an adult woman who had mild COVID-19 (a few samples of this study predate the infection). Cell type and time point are not known. The chain links TRBV4-3 to TRBJ2-1, with a weak D call TRBD2 (6 bases). The CDR3 sequence is CASSQDLIRGSRGGEQFF. CDR3 nucleotide sequence: TGCGCCAGCAGCCAAGATTTAATTCGGGGGAGCCGGGGAGGCGAGCAGTTCTTC.